These 8 T cell receptor beta chains share one sample of origin, sequenced in a study of shared clonotypes between healthy human individuals (dated by TCRdb to the early 2020s). For the CD8 naive samples, CD45RO-negative cells were positively selected for CCR7, yielding a CD45RA+CCR7+ population from which TemRA cells were excluded. Libraries were made using the immunoSEQ multiplex PCR assay. Held by TCRdb, this immuneACCESS table contains in-frame sequences only and omits some clones. Under half of the omission traces to an unresolved V gene where checked; the cause of the rest is unknown. Across this sample there are around 560,000 clones, with 85% to 95% seen only once. 0.11% of the sample comes from the top ten. The source material was naive CD8+ T cells sorted from blood. Taken with the paper, the label for cell subset or site translates to: CD45RA+CCR7+. These receptors originate from a woman younger than 45 in good health.

The V and J genes are TRBV27 and TRBJ2-5; the match to TRBD1 covers 7 bases. Germline CDR1 is MNHEY and CDR2 is SMNVEV (reference sequence). With 3 bases clipped from V and 5 bases from J, the junction kept 6 bases outside the gene matches. The CDR3 length is 14 residues. The CDR3 loop reads CASSFKGGGETQYF. The DNA of the CDR3 is TGTGCCAGCAGTTTCAAAGGGGGCGGGGAGACCCAGTACTTC.

The CDR3 nucleotides are TGCGCCAGCAGACTAGGACAGTATAGCAATCAGCCCCAGCATTTT. This translates into CASRLGQYSNQPQHF. The chain links TRBV4-1 to TRBJ1-5; D is possibly TRBD1 (6 bases). Between the trimmed V and J ends, which lost 6 bases and 0 bases, there was a span of 12 bases. Per the germline V gene, CDR1 is MGHRA and CDR2 is YSYEKL. The CDR3 is made up of 15 amino acids.

The chain employs TRBV2 and TRBJ2-2; the D is unclear. The V and J ends lost 2 bases and 5 bases respectively, with 15 bases between them. CDR1 and CDR2 (germline): SNHLY, FYNNEI. This CDR3 comprises 16 residues. CDR3 sequence (DNA): TGTGCCAGCAGTGAAAGTTGGCTAGAAGAAACCGGGGAGCTGTTTTTT. Its protein is CASSESWLEETGELFF.

The V gene is TRBV29-1, the J gene TRBJ2-3; D might be TRBD1 (6 bases). V lost 5 bases to trimming and J lost 4 bases, with 7 bases between them. The CDR3 contains 11 residues. The germline CDR1 and CDR2 sequences are SQVTM and ANQGSEA. The CDR3 loop reads CSVWGPDTQYF. For the CDR3, the DNA is TGCAGCGTTTGGGGGCCAGATACGCAGTATTTT.

The chain links TRBV7-9 to TRBJ2-5, with a tentative D call TRBD2 (5 bases). The DNA end lines up better with TRBJ2-7; the J call may be wrong. The CDR3 contains 12 residues. CDR1 and CDR2 (germline): SEHNR, FQNEAQ (reference sequence). As DNA, the CDR3 is TGTGCCAGCAGCGGGAGCTCCTACGAGCAGTACTTC. Amino acids: CASSGSSYEQYF.

The chain joins TRBV19 to TRBJ2-5; 10 bases agree with TRBD1. V shed 6 bases and J 5 bases; nucleotides not matched to a gene: 12. The CDR3 totals 16 residues. Germline values: CDR1 LNHDA, CDR2 SQIVND (reference sequence). CDR3 coding DNA: TGTGCCAGTAGGGGGGACAGGGGAAACCGGCTGGAGACCCAGTACTTC. Translated: CASRGDRGNRLETQYF.

The chain combines TRBV4-1 with TRBJ2-5; the D is unclear. The CDR3 length is 14 residues. The germline V gene has CDR1 MGHRA and CDR2 YSYEKL. V lost 0 bases and J lost 3, with 8 bases in between. Here the CDR3 reads CASSQDPGEETQYF. CDR3 in DNA: TGCGCCAGCAGCCAAGATCCAGGAGAAGAGACCCAGTACTTC.

The J gene is TRBJ1-4, the V gene TRBV30, with D uncertain. Trimming pared 4 bases from V and 5 bases from J, leaving 11 bases between. The CDR3 runs to 13 residues. Germline assignment: CDR1 GTSNPN and CDR2 SVGIG (reference sequence). The CDR3 loop reads CAWKNPRNEKLFF. Here the CDR3 DNA reads TGTGCCTGGAAGAACCCTCGGAATGAAAAACTGTTTTTT. Combining the CDR3 with reference TRBV30 and TRBJ1-4 gives the whole variable domain SQTIHQWPATLVQPVGSPLSLECTVEGTSNPNLYWYRQAAGRGLQLLFYSVGIGQISSEVPQNLSASRPQDRQFILSSKKLLLSDSGFYLCAWKNPRNEKLFFGSGTQLSVL.